This section outlines one T cell receptor (beta chain) sequence together with its context. Germline V gene sequence: CDR1 MGHRA, CDR2 YSYEKL. The CDR3 is 15 amino acids. The V end lost 2 bases, the J end lost 0 bases, and 11 bases lay between the germline ends. This record comes from a study of shared clonotypes between healthy human individuals. Per the original methods: Sequence data from immunoSEQ were junction-only and lacked quality scores; consequently, filtering differed. Data came from immunoSEQ multiplex PCR; TCRdb stores just in-frame clones and leaves some out. V and J calls and clone size are as listed in that table; D and trimming were resolved from the DNA. Of a few million clones listed, around 94% are singletons.

V usage is TRBV4-1 and J usage is TRBJ2-7, with D perhaps TRBD2 (6 bases). The sequence was obtained from a man aged 18 to 29 in good health. The specimen was naive CD4+ T cells sorted from blood. Subset indicated: CD45RA+ positively selected. The CDR3 here is CASSQRGLSSYEQYF. Written as DNA, the CDR3 is TGCGCCAGCAGCCAACGGGGGTTGAGCTCCTACGAGCAGTACTTC.